There are a few counts of the clone carrying this T cell receptor beta chain. This specimen comes from a study of blood T cell repertoires in COVID-19. Study overall: PBMCs, B-cell-depleted T cells, or T cells provided the cDNA or gDNA that made up the material.

This CDR3 has 19 amino acids. The trim removed 6 bases at V and 4 bases at J, leaving 16 bases unmatched. The germline V gene encodes CDR1 SNHLY and CDR2 FYNNEI. Clones were sequenced by immunoSEQ multiplex PCR, and TCRdb holds only the in-frame ones, with some missing. Of nearly 350,000 clones in the sample, approximately 84% are singletons; the top ten hold approximately 0.93%. Sequenced: PBMCs or T cells enriched from blood (not recorded which). The rearrangement joins TRBV2 to TRBJ1-4; 11 bases agree with TRBD1. The sequence derives from a woman aged 25-40 years who had recovered from COVID-19. CDR3 amino acids: CASSRSGQGASWGNEKLFF. The DNA for the CDR3 is TGTGCCAGCAGCCGATCCGGACAGGGGGCGAGTTGGGGTAATGAAAAACTGTTTTTT.